This passage covers 5 T cell receptor beta chains from one sample sequenced in a study of regulatory T cells in long-lasting Graves disease. With iRepertoire HTBI primers and Arm-PCR of CDR3 regions, TCR beta libraries were built. MiXCR, run by TCRdb on the multiplex PCR reads, gives a single entry per CDR3 protein. The table shows 700,000 or so distinct CDR3 sequences, with 25% to 30% occurring only once. Noted time point: persistent/refractory GD, antithyroid drugs over 5 years with positive TRAb. Generation of the TCR library employed RNA extracted from PBMCs. The specimen comprised peripheral blood mononuclear cells (PBMCs), sampled when the disease was refractory, from a patient treated with antithyroid drugs. Source of these receptors: a female donor with Graves disease.

The chain has TRBV5-1 and TRBJ1-1, with 10 positions matching TRBD1. The germline gives CDR1 SGHRS, CDR2 YFSETQ. The CDR3 totals 13 residues. The J segment lost 9 bases and the V segment lost 4 bases, leaving 6 bases of the junction unmatched. The CDR3, as DNA: TGCGCCAGCAGCGGGGGGGGACAGGGGAAAGCTTTCTTT. Its translation is CASSGGGQGKAFF.

Only a few counts were recorded for this clonotype. The chain has TRBV7-3 and TRBJ2-2; D is possibly TRBD1 (5 bases). This CDR3 contains 15 residues. Germline CDR1 and CDR2: SGHTA and FQGTGA. The V gene lost 2 bases and the J gene lost 5 bases, with 12 bases spanning the gap. This chain's CDR3 is CASSLWGMGTGELFF. The CDR3 nucleotides are TGTGCCAGCAGCTTATGGGGCATGGGAACCGGGGAGCTGTTTTTT.

This clonotype has a count of ten or more. V usage is TRBV2 and J usage is TRBJ1-2, with 7 bases fitting TRBD1. Germline-derived CDR1 and CDR2 are SNHLY and FYNNEI. The CDR3 runs 12 residues. V was pared by 7 bases and J by 2 bases, with 1 base of the junction left unmatched. For the CDR3, the DNA is TGTGCCAGCACAGGGGGGAACTATGGCTACACCTTC. Protein sequence: CASTGGNYGYTF.

This clonotype was picked up a small number of times. The V and J genes are TRBV10-3 and TRBJ2-7, with D uncertain. The V end was cut by 10 bases, the J end by 2 bases, with 9 bases between. Germline V gives CDR1 ENHRY, CDR2 SYGVKD. The CDR3 extends over 11 amino acids. The CDR3 reads CATGRTYEQYF. CDR3 coding DNA: TGTGCCACCGGACGGACCTACGAGCAGTACTTC.

This clonotype was seen a few times. The chain couples TRBV9 to TRBJ1-1, with a weak D call TRBD1 (5 bases). The CDR3 runs 15 residues. Trimming removed 0 bases from V and 0 bases from J, with 9 bases in between. The germline CDR1 and CDR2 sequences are SGDLS and YYNGEE. The CDR3 loop reads CASSVGGDLNTEAFF. The CDR3 coding sequence is TGTGCCAGCAGCGTAGGGGGGGACCTGAACACTGAAGCTTTCTTT.